The 25 T cell receptor beta chains in this list originate from one sample, sequenced in a study of early T cells in non-severe SARS-CoV-2 infection. MiXCR, run by TCRdb on the 5' RACE reads, gives a single entry per CDR3 protein. This table holds about 48,000 distinct CDR3 sequences, less than 15% found once. The specimen sequenced was whole blood. The receptors come from an adult who was a healthcare worker with PCR-confirmed SARS-CoV-2 infection or an uninfected control (not recorded which).

The chain recombines TRBV18 with TRBJ1-1, with D possibly TRBD1 on 6 matching bases. V was cut by 8 bases and J by 3 bases, with 19 bases left in between. Germline loops: CDR1 KGHSH, CDR2 LQKENI. This CDR3 comprises 15 residues. The CDR3 reads CASTVGQGIDTEAFF. CDR3 DNA: TGTGCCAGCACCGTAGGGCAGGGGATCGACACTGAAGCTTTCTTT. Full variable domain (missing parts from reference TRBV18 and TRBJ1-1): NAGVMQNPRHLVRRRGQEARLRCSPMKGHSHVYWYRQLPEEGLKFMVYLQKENIIDESGMPKERFSAEFPKEGPSILRIQQVVRGDSAAYFCASTVGQGIDTEAFFGQGTRLTVV.

This chain joins TRBV9 and TRBJ1-1; D might be TRBD1 (5 bases). Looked up from germline, CDR1 is SGDLS and CDR2 is YYNGEE. This CDR3 spans 18 amino acids. V was trimmed by 4 bases and J by 2 bases, leaving 24 bases between them. CDR3 coding DNA: TGTGCCAGCAGCCCCGAGGGCCCCGAAGAGGGGTCAAACACTGAAGCTTTCTTT. It encodes CASSPEGPEEGSNTEAFF. The full variable domain, completed using reference TRBV9 and TRBJ1-1, is DSGVTQTPKHLITATGQRVTLRCSPRSGDLSVYWYQQSLDQGLQFLIQYYNGEERAKGNILERFSAQQFPDLHSELNLSSLELGDSALYFCASSPEGPEEGSNTEAFFGQGTRLTVV.

In this sample, this clonotype turned up a few times. The gene calls are TRBV19 and TRBJ1-5; 8 nucleotides agree with TRBD1. Trimming removed 7 bases from V and 2 bases from J; junction bases left unmatched: 10. This CDR3 spans 16 amino acids. CDR1 is LNHDA, CDR2 SQIVND, per germline (reference sequence). The DNA for the CDR3 is TGTGCCAGTATTCCGACAGGGGAGGGCGGCAATCAGCCCCAGCATTTT. This codes for CASIPTGEGGNQPQHF.

This clonotype was found many times. The chain carries TRBV18 and TRBJ1-5; weak D call: TRBD1 (5 bases). There are 15 residues in the CDR3. CDR1 is KGHSH and CDR2 is LQKENI in the germline V gene. V was cut by 4 bases and J by 4 bases, with 14 bases left in between. CDR3 residues: CASSLSGAENQPQHF. In DNA, the CDR3 is TGTGCCAGCTCACTCTCCGGGGCCGAAAATCAGCCCCAGCATTTT.

The chain combines TRBV3-1 with TRBJ2-7; the match to TRBD1 covers 7 bases. The CDR3 extends over 14 amino acids. After removal of 9 bases from V and 2 bases from J, the junction contained 10 bases not matched to a gene. The V gene's germline CDR1 is LGHDT and CDR2 YNNKEL (reference sequence). The CDR3 region is CASTGQESPYEQYF. CDR3 nucleotide sequence: TGTGCCAGTACAGGACAGGAATCCCCCTACGAGCAGTACTTC.

This clonotype has a handful of counts. The rearrangement joins TRBV7-2 to TRBJ2-5, with 12 nucleotides matching TRBD2. In germline, CDR1 is SGHTA, CDR2 FQGNSA. This CDR3 region has 17 residues. After removal of 2 bases from V and 1 base from J, the junction contained 5 bases not matched to a gene. The CDR3 bases are TGTGCCAGCAGCTTATGGAGGACTAGCGGGGCCCAAGAGACCCAGTACTTC. Its protein is CASSLWRTSGAQETQYF. The full variable domain, its missing parts supplied by reference TRBV7-2 and TRBJ2-5, is GAGVSQSPSNKVTEKGKDVELRCDPISGHTALYWYRQSLGQGLEFLIYFQGNSAPDKSGLPSDRFSAERTGGSVSTLTIQRTQQEDSAVYLCASSLWRTSGAQETQYFGPGTRLLVL.

V and J are TRBV7-9 and TRBJ1-6, with D maybe TRBD1 (5 bases). V lost 2 bases, J lost 7 bases, and 15 bases lay in between. This CDR3 comprises 16 residues. Germline V gene sequence: CDR1 SEHNR, CDR2 FQNEAQ (reference sequence). The CDR3 DNA reads as TGTGCCAGCAGCTTATTTGGGGCTGGGGAGAATTCACCCCTCCACTTT. Translation gives CASSLFGAGENSPLHF.

V gene TRBV9 combines with J gene TRBJ2-7; D remains ambiguous. The CDR3 has 15 residues. V lost 5 bases, J lost 3 bases, and 18 bases lay in between. Germline loops: CDR1 SGDLS, CDR2 YYNGEE. The CDR3 nucleotides read TGTGCCAGCAGAGATCTGTCACCGATAGACTACGAGCAGTACTTC. Residues: CASRDLSPIDYEQYF.

This clonotype was observed a handful of times. The chain has TRBV28 and TRBJ1-2, with no clear D. CDR3 length equals 12 residues. Germline loops: CDR1 MDHEN, CDR2 SYDVKM. Trimming took 2 bases from V and 12 from J, leaving 13 bases between them. CDR3 sequence: CASSLNRGQNTF. As DNA, the CDR3 is TGTGCCAGCAGTTTAAATAGAGGGCAGAACACCTTC.

This sequence joins TRBV29-1 and TRBJ2-7, with 10 bases lining up with TRBD1. Trimming cost V 5 bases and J 4 bases; bases outside gene matches: 5. CDR3 length equals 13 residues. The germline V gene encodes CDR1 SQVTM and CDR2 ANQGSEA. As DNA, the CDR3 is TGCAGCGTTTCGGGACAGGGGCTATACGAGCAGTACTTC. This sequence encodes CSVSGQGLYEQYF.

The sample holds many counts of this clonotype. The genes are TRBV7-2 and TRBJ1-1; 7 bases match TRBD1. The germline V gene encodes CDR1 SGHTA and CDR2 FQGNSA. Unmatched junction bases numbered 9, after V lost 2 bases and J lost 6 bases. The CDR3 is made up of 15 amino acids. The CDR3 bases are TGTGCCAGCAGCTTAAGTCAGGGGGGTAGAGCTGAAGCTTTCTTT. Its protein is CASSLSQGGRAEAFF.

This clonotype appeared many times. The gene calls are TRBV7-9 and TRBJ1-5, with a tentative D call TRBD1 (5 bases). The CDR3 consists of 12 residues. CDR1 and CDR2 from the germline V gene are SEHNR and FQNEAQ (reference sequence). Trimming removed 4 bases at V and 7 bases at J, with 8 bases between. Here the CDR3 reads CASSYGGQPQHF. In nucleotides, the CDR3 is TGTGCCAGCAGCTACGGGGGGCAGCCCCAGCATTTT.

The gene calls are TRBV5-1 and TRBJ2-5; 8 nucleotides match TRBD1. With V trimmed by 4 bases and J by 3 bases, 8 bases remained unmatched. This CDR3 contains 15 residues. The germline V gene encodes CDR1 SGHRS and CDR2 YFSETQ. CDR3 residues: CASSGGQVAEETQYF. The DNA for the CDR3 is TGCGCCAGCAGCGGGGGACAGGTCGCAGAAGAGACCCAGTACTTC.

This clonotype was recorded at least ten times. V usage is TRBV7-8 and J usage is TRBJ2-1; a possible D gene is TRBD2 (6 bases). Germline V lookup: CDR1 SGHVS, CDR2 FQNEAQ. CDR3 size: 14 residues. The V gene lost 5 bases and the J gene lost 3 bases, with 11 bases spanning the gap. The CDR3 nucleotides read TGTGCCAGCAGCCTAGGGACTGTCTACAATGAGCAGTTCTTC. Its translation is CASSLGTVYNEQFF.

In this sample, this clonotype turned up many times. The chain links TRBV24-1 to TRBJ2-1; 7 bases fit TRBD2. Germline assignment: CDR1 KGHDR and CDR2 SFDVKD. This CDR3 comprises 14 residues. J lost 4 bases, V lost 5 bases, and 4 bases had no gene match. CDR3 residues: CATSALADYNEQFF. Here the CDR3 DNA reads TGTGCCACCAGTGCGCTAGCGGATTACAATGAGCAGTTCTTC.

This clonotype appeared many times. The chain uses TRBV7-8 and TRBJ2-3; tentatively, D is TRBD2 (7 bases). V shed 8 bases and J shed 1 base, with 10 bases lying between them. Germline lookup yields CDR1 SGHVS and CDR2 FQNEAQ. This CDR3 contains 13 residues. In DNA form, the CDR3 reads TGTGCCAGCGGGGGGGCGGGCACAGATACGCAGTATTTT. It specifies CASGGAGTDTQYF.

In its sample, this clonotype was seen a few times. The chain couples TRBV7-9 to TRBJ1-1, with TRBD1 matching over 7 bases. This CDR3 region has 15 residues. V lost 3 bases to trimming and J lost 0 bases; unmatched junction nucleotides: 4. The V gene's germline CDR1 is SEHNR and CDR2 FQNEAQ (reference sequence). The CDR3 nucleotides are TGTGCCAGCAGCTTCCACGGACAGGTGAACACTGAAGCTTTCTTT. Protein product: CASSFHGQVNTEAFF.

In its sample, this clonotype was seen a few times. This chain joins TRBV27 and TRBJ2-1; perhaps TRBD1 as D (6 bases). CDR3 length: 13 amino acids. The ends were cut back, 4 bases at V and 7 bases at J, with 11 bases in the middle. Germline CDR1 and CDR2: MNHEY and SMNVEV (reference sequence). The CDR3 here is CASSSGQLNEQFF. For the CDR3, the DNA is TGTGCCAGCAGTTCAGGACAGTTAAATGAGCAGTTCTTC.

This clonotype was counted a few times. The chain employs TRBV25-1 and TRBJ2-5, with D perhaps given as TRBD1 or TRBD2 (7 bases each). Germline loops: CDR1 MGHDK, CDR2 SYGVNS. Trimming took off 1 base at V and 4 bases at J, with 13 bases between the two ends. This CDR3 spans 15 amino acids. The chain's CDR3 is CASSEFRGGGETQYF. The CDR3 DNA reads as TGTGCCAGCAGTGAATTCAGGGGGGGAGGAGAGACCCAGTACTTC.

At least ten counts were recorded for this clonotype. The rearrangement links TRBV6-5 to TRBJ1-2; D ambiguous. The CDR3 totals 15 residues. The germline V gene encodes CDR1 MNHEY and CDR2 SVGAGI. Trimming cost V 2 bases and J 8 bases, with 18 bases left between them. CDR3: CASSYGRDGAWGYTF. The CDR3 bases are TGTGCCAGCAGTTACGGCAGAGACGGAGCTTGGGGCTACACCTTC.

There are a few counts of this clonotype. The chain links TRBV29-1 to TRBJ2-3; TRBD2 matches at 11 bases. Trimming at V came to 2 bases and at J to 3 bases, leaving 4 bases not matched to a gene. The CDR3 loop spans 15 amino acids. CDR1 and CDR2 from the germline V gene are SQVTM and ANQGSEA. CDR3 sequence reads: CSVESTSGRTDTQYF. The CDR3 region has the DNA TGCAGCGTTGAAAGCACTAGCGGGAGAACAGATACGCAGTATTTT.

This clonotype was seen only a few times. V and J are TRBV28 and TRBJ2-7, with 10 bases that match TRBD2. CDR1 is MDHEN and CDR2 is SYDVKM in the germline V gene. J was trimmed by 5 bases and V by 11 bases; bases with no gene match: 6. This CDR3 region has 12 residues. The DNA of the CDR3 is TGTGCCGCCAGACTAGCGGGCAACGAGCAGTACTTC. This sequence encodes CAARLAGNEQYF.

With regard to this clonotype: A single base separates this from a much larger clone, so it may be a read error. The chain is built from TRBV6-6 and TRBJ2-7, with TRBD1 identical over 8 bases. Germline CDR1 MNHNY, CDR2 SVGAGI (reference sequence). With 4 bases clipped from V and 3 bases from J, the junction kept 11 bases outside the gene matches. The CDR3 totals 16 residues. In DNA form, the CDR3 reads TGTGCCAGCAGTTCAACTTTTACCGGGACAGGCTACGAGCAGTACTTC. Translated, it gives CASSSTFTGTGYEQYF.

At least ten counts were recorded for this clonotype. The CDR3 loop is CASSPPDRGVRGSNQPQHF. CDR3 sequence (DNA): TGTGCCAGCAGTCCTCCGGACAGGGGAGTCCGTGGGAGCAATCAGCCCCAGCATTTT. The chain employs TRBV6-4 and TRBJ1-5; 9 nucleotides align to TRBD1. The CDR3 has 19 residues. Germline V CDR1 and CDR2: MRHNA, SNTAGT. Trimming took 5 bases from V and 1 from J; bases not matched to a gene: 15.

This chain links TRBV6-1 with TRBJ1-5; 8 bases line up with TRBD1. Germline loops: CDR1 MNHNS, CDR2 SASEGT. The CDR3 loop spans 14 amino acids. After removal of 6 bases from V and 6 bases from J, the junction contained 7 bases not matched to a gene. CDR3 loop: CASREFTGGQPQHF. Here the CDR3 DNA reads TGTGCCAGCAGAGAGTTCACAGGGGGTCAGCCCCAGCATTTT.